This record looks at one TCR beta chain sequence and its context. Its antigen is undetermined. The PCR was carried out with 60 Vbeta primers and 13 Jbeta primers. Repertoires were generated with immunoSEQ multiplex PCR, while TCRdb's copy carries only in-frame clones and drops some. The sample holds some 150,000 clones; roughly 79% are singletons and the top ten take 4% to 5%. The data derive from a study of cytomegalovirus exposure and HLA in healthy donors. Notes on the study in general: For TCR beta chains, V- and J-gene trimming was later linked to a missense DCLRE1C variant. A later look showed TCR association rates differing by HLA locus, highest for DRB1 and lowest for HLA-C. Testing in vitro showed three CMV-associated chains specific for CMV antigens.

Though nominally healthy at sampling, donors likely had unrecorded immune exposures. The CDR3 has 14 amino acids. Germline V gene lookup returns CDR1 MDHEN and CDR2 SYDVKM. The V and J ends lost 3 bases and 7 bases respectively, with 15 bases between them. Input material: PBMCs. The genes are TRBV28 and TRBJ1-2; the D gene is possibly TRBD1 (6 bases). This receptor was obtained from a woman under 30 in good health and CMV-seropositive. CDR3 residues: CASSLRTVFSGYTF. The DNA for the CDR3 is TGTGCCAGCAGTTTGCGGACAGTCTTCTCTGGCTACACCTTC.